The 5 T cell receptor beta chains below come from one sample, sequenced in a study of response to subunit inactivated influenza vaccine. A single record per CDR3 protein comes from TCRdb applying MiXCR to the RT-PCR reads. The table lists some 500,000 distinct CDR3 sequences, 10% to 15% of them singletons. Sample: PBMCs from blood, taken 40 to 50 days after vaccination. The receptors shown here come from a man aged 50 or older who received an inactivated influenza vaccine.

The DNA for the CDR3 is TGTGCCAGCAGCCTTCCGGGACAGGGGACCCAGTACTTC. Its protein product is CASSLPGQGTQYF. This chain joins TRBV11-2 and TRBJ2-5; TRBD1 aligns across 9 bases. The V and J ends lost 5 bases and 7 bases, in that order; junction bases with no gene match: 5. Germline loops: CDR1 SGHAT, CDR2 FQNNGV. The CDR3 has 13 amino acids.

V usage is TRBV2 and J usage is TRBJ2-3; D not resolved. CDR3 length equals 12 residues. V was cut by 6 bases and J by 4 bases, with 8 bases left in between. Germline V gene lookup returns CDR1 SNHLY and CDR2 FYNNEI. DNA of the CDR3: TGTGCCAGCAGCCGAACCCCAGATACGCAGTATTTT. It translates to CASSRTPDTQYF.

This clonotype has just a few counts. The V gene is TRBV28, the J gene TRBJ2-5; 9 bases fit TRBD2. This CDR3 has 14 amino acids. Germline V lookup: CDR1 MDHEN, CDR2 SYDVKM. J lost 4 bases, V lost 10 bases, and 10 bases had no gene match. Here the CDR3 DNA reads TGTGCCACCAGAGCGGGGGGAATTGGAGAGACCCAGTACTTC. Encoded protein: CATRAGGIGETQYF.

Only a few counts were recorded for this clonotype. The CDR3 protein is CASSLRVNNYEQYF. CDR3 bases: TGCGCCAGCAGCTTACGGGTAAATAACTACGAGCAGTACTTC. The chain carries TRBV5-1 and TRBJ2-7; D is unresolved. V lost 2 bases and J lost 3, with 12 bases in between. The CDR3 length is 14 residues. The germline gives CDR1 SGHRS, CDR2 YFSETQ.

This clonotype showed up many times. The gene calls are TRBV12-3 or TRBV12-4 and TRBJ2-3, with D perhaps matching TRBD1 (5 bases). The CDR3 runs 15 residues. Trimming removed 6 bases at V and 1 base at J, with 14 bases between. The CDR3 DNA sequence: TGTGCCAGCAGCCCCGGACAAGGGGGCACAGATACGCAGTATTTT. Its translation: CASSPGQGGTDTQYF.